The T cell receptor beta chain under discussion was sequenced for a study of shared clonotypes between healthy human individuals. The study's findings and limits: Clonotype sharing among donors, it was expected, would be affected by sequencing depth.

On this clone itself: Its antigen remains unidentified.

At deep level, the assay was performed. Authors' processing steps: Junction-only immunoSEQ sequences carried no quality scores, so filtering differed. Data came from immunoSEQ multiplex PCR; TCRdb stores just in-frame clones and leaves some out. Clonal size and the V and J genes are those of that table, whereas D and trimming came from the DNA. Of 2 million to 2.5 million clones listed, about 92% are singletons. The CDR3 length is 16 residues. Germline CDR1 and CDR2: SGHAT and FQDESV (reference sequence). J gave up 9 bases and V 5 bases, and 13 bases lay outside the gene matches. Sequencing was done on a sample of naive CD4+ T cells from PBMCs. The subset: CD45RA+ positively selected. The chain links TRBV11-1 to TRBJ2-1, with 10 bases that match TRBD2. This TCR was recovered from a man aged 18 to 35 in good health. Some clones in this sample may be carry-over from other donors' samples. CDR3 nucleotides: TGTGCCAGCAGCCTTAACCTAGCGGGAGTTGTGGGTGAGCAGTTCTTC. This sequence encodes CASSLNLAGVVGEQFF. Full variable domain (rest looked up from reference TRBV11-1 and TRBJ2-1): EAEVAQSPRYKITEKSQAVAFWCDPISGHATLYWYRQILGQGPELLVQFQDESVVDDSQLPKDRFSAERLKGVDSTLKIQPAELGDSAMYLCASSLNLAGVVGEQFFGPGTRLTVL.